This TCR beta chain appears in the sequencing data of a study of blood T cell repertoires in COVID-19. For the study at large: Spain, Italy and the United States supplied samples that represented acute and convalescent COVID-19. PBMCs, B-cell-depleted T cells, or T cells provided the cDNA or gDNA that made up the material.

The CDR3 contains 18 residues. Per the original methods: Amplification of reference gene primers provided the estimated nucleated cell counts. This table comes from immunoSEQ multiplex PCR, and its TCRdb copy is limited to in-frame clones, with some not included. The V and J calls and clone size were taken over from that table, and D and trimming were inferred from the DNA. The table includes 210,000 or so clones, 88% detected once. Sequences were obtained from peripheral blood. V and J are TRBV21-1 and TRBJ2-2; TRBD2 is taken as the D call from the table, unchecked against the DNA. TRBV21-1 is listed as a pseudogene. This sequence was found in a woman aged 60-75 years with acute or convalescent COVID-19. The CDR3 DNA is TGTGCCAGCAGCAAAGTGTGCGTAGCGGGAGGGCCTACCGGGGAGCTGTTTTTT. As protein: CASSKVCVAGGPTGELFF.